The 29 T cell receptor beta chains in this list originate from one sample, sequenced in a study of shared clonotypes between healthy human individuals. Clones were sequenced by immunoSEQ multiplex PCR, and TCRdb holds only the in-frame ones, with some missing. The sample lists about 2.1 million clones; roughly 91% were seen once. Terminally differentiated effector memory CD45RA+ cells were excluded from the naive CD8 cells, which were CD45RO-negative and positively selected for CCR7. Material for sequencing was naive CD8+ T cells from PBMCs. All receptors come from a man in his late teens or twenties in good health. Some clones in this sample may be carry-over from other donors' samples.

The chain combines TRBV4-3 with TRBJ1-2; 12 bases are a match to TRBD1. CDR1 and CDR2 (germline): LGHNA, YSLEER. V gave up 4 bases and J gave up 4 bases; unmatched junction bases: 4. This CDR3 contains 15 residues. The CDR3 DNA is TGCGCCAGCAGCCGCACGGGACAGGGGGCCTATGGCTACACCTTC. Amino acid sequence: CASSRTGQGAYGYTF.

The rearrangement links TRBV29-1 to TRBJ2-3; possibly TRBD2 for D (6 bases). From germline, CDR1 is SQVTM and CDR2 ANQGSEA. This CDR3 contains 12 residues. V lost 8 bases and J 4 bases, leaving 13 bases between the germline ends. The CDR3 here is CSLGGGSDTQYF. CDR3 DNA: TGCAGCCTCGGGGGAGGATCAGATACGCAGTATTTT.

The genes are TRBV5-1 and TRBJ2-1; D unclear. CDR1 and CDR2 (germline): SGHRS, YFSETQ. Trimming removed 4 bases at V and 4 bases at J, with 15 bases between. This CDR3 has 15 residues. This CDR3 is CASSPSAGLYNEQFF. The CDR3 bases are TGCGCCAGCAGCCCGTCGGCCGGCCTTTACAATGAGCAGTTCTTC.

CDR3 coding DNA: TGTGCCAGCACCGACTGGACTAGCGGGCCCCGGAGCACCGGGGAGCTGTTTTTT. Amino acids: CASTDWTSGPRSTGELFF. The chain has TRBV7-9 and TRBJ2-2, with 11 bases aligning to TRBD2. Germline assignment: CDR1 SEHNR and CDR2 FQNEAQ (reference sequence). Germline trimming cut 7 bases from V and 4 bases from J; bases unmatched to any gene: 14. The CDR3 length is 18 residues.

The CDR3 DNA is TGCGCCAGCAGCCCTTGGGCGGGGAACACTGAAGCTTTCTTT. Protein: CASSPWAGNTEAFF. The rearrangement links TRBV5-1 to TRBJ1-1; D is unresolved. The CDR3 has 14 amino acids. Trimming left V 4 bases short and J 1 base short, with 11 bases between. Germline CDR1 and CDR2: SGHRS and YFSETQ.

The chain recombines TRBV4-1 with TRBJ2-7; 9 bases are shared with TRBD1. With V trimmed by 0 bases and J by 4 bases, 7 bases remained unmatched. The CDR3 extends over 16 amino acids. CDR1 is MGHRA and CDR2 is YSYEKL in the germline V gene. The chain's CDR3 is CASSQDYGDRGYEQYF. CDR3 bases: TGCGCCAGCAGCCAAGATTACGGAGACAGGGGGTACGAGCAGTACTTC.

The chain carries TRBV5-6 and TRBJ2-2; either TRBD1 or TRBD2 may supply D (5 bases each). The CDR3 runs 16 residues. Germline CDR1 is SGHDT and CDR2 is YYEEEE. V was clipped by 4 bases and J by 6 bases, with 19 bases between them. The CDR3 region has the DNA TGTGCCAGCAGCCACGGGACGGTTAGTTTCCCCGGGGAGCTGTTTTTT. It translates to CASSHGTVSFPGELFF.

This clone was observed a single time. The chain links TRBV6-1 to TRBJ1-4, with D possibly matching TRBD1 (5 bases). Germline CDR1 reads MNHNS; CDR2 reads SASEGT. Trimming pared 6 bases from V and 4 bases from J, leaving 15 bases between. This CDR3 contains 15 residues. CDR3 DNA sequence: TGTGCCAGCAGAGTAGGGACTTTCAATAATGAAAAACTGTTTTTT. This sequence encodes CASRVGTFNNEKLFF.

The rearrangement links TRBV9 to TRBJ1-2; 8 bases are shared with TRBD1. The CDR3 covers 15 residues. Trimming removed 2 bases from V and 0 bases from J; junction bases left unmatched: 3. Germline loops: CDR1 SGDLS, CDR2 YYNGEE. The CDR3 is CASSVGDRSNYGYTF. As DNA, the CDR3 is TGTGCCAGCAGCGTGGGGGACAGGTCTAACTATGGCTACACCTTC. Full variable domain (remainder filled in from reference TRBV9 and TRBJ1-2): DSGVTQTPKHLITATGQRVTLRCSPRSGDLSVYWYQQSLDQGLQFLIQYYNGEERAKGNILERFSAQQFPDLHSELNLSSLELGDSALYFCASSVGDRSNYGYTFGSGTRLTVV.

V usage is TRBV25-1 and J usage is TRBJ1-2; no reliable D call. CDR3 length: 12 residues. Between the trimmed V and J ends, which lost 4 bases and 8 bases, there was a span of 11 bases. Germline loops: CDR1 MGHDK, CDR2 SYGVNS. The CDR3 region is CASSAYLYGYTF. The CDR3 bases are TGTGCCAGCAGTGCCTATCTATACGGCTACACCTTC.

This chain joins TRBV25-1 and TRBJ1-1; possible D gene TRBD1, 6 bases. This CDR3 is 16 amino acids long. Trimming cost V 2 bases and J 1 base, with 14 bases left between them. The germline CDR1 and CDR2 sequences are MGHDK and SYGVNS. CDR3 protein: CASSEKGGSGNTEAFF. The CDR3, as DNA: TGTGCCAGCAGTGAAAAGGGGGGGTCGGGGAACACTGAAGCTTTCTTT.

The rearrangement joins TRBV7-9 to TRBJ1-1; D ambiguous. V was pared by 2 bases and J by 1 base, with 17 bases between. Germline lookup yields CDR1 SEHNR and CDR2 FQNEAQ (reference sequence). The CDR3 runs 17 residues. As DNA, the CDR3 is TGTGCCAGCAGCTTAAGTTTCATGGGCCAGCCGAACACTGAAGCTTTCTTT. This sequence encodes CASSLSFMGQPNTEAFF. The whole variable domain, filled in from reference TRBV7-9 and TRBJ1-1, reads DTGVSQNPRHKITKRGQNVTFRCDPISEHNRLYWYRQTLGQGPEFLTYFQNEAQLEKSRLLSDRFSAERPKGSFSTLEIQRTEQGDSAMYLCASSLSFMGQPNTEAFFGQGTRLTVV.

This chain links TRBV5-1 with TRBJ2-2; D ambiguous. Germline-derived CDR1 and CDR2 are SGHRS and YFSETQ. This CDR3 comprises 15 residues. Trimming stripped 0 bases from V and 3 bases from J, with 9 bases between. The CDR3 reads CASSLEGSHTGELFF. CDR3 DNA: TGCGCCAGCAGCTTGGAAGGCAGTCACACCGGGGAGCTGTTTTTT.

The rearrangement links TRBV4-1 to TRBJ1-1; tentative D call: TRBD1 (5 bases). Trimming shortened V by 1 base and J by 6 bases, and 12 bases separated the two germline ends. Germline V gene data show CDR1 as MGHRA and CDR2 as YSYEKL. This CDR3 region has 14 residues. The CDR3 nucleotides are TGCGCCAGCAGCCAAGGTTCAGGGTGGGCTGAAGCTTTCTTT. Translating gives CASSQGSGWAEAFF.

This chain connects TRBV6-1 to TRBJ1-2; D unresolved. V lost 10 bases and J 4 bases, leaving 13 bases between the germline ends. The CDR3 consists of 12 residues. Germline values: CDR1 MNHNS, CDR2 SASEGT. CDR3: CATRTEVYGYTF. The CDR3 DNA follows: TGTGCCACCAGGACTGAGGTCTATGGCTACACCTTC.

The rearrangement uses TRBV29-1 and TRBJ2-1; the match to TRBD2 covers 12 bases. V lost 4 bases, J lost 7 bases, and 8 bases stayed unmatched. CDR1 and CDR2 from the germline V gene are SQVTM and ANQGSEA. The CDR3 covers 15 residues. CDR3 residues: CSVVGLAGGSNEQFF. CDR3 in DNA: TGCAGCGTTGTCGGCCTAGCGGGAGGGTCTAATGAGCAGTTCTTC.

This rearrangement joins TRBV19 to TRBJ2-7; D not certain. Germline V gene data show CDR1 as LNHDA and CDR2 as SQIVND (reference sequence). V lost 7 bases, J lost 6 bases, and 13 bases lay in between. The CDR3 is made up of 12 amino acids. CDR3 DNA: TGTGCCAGTACCAACGTTTCGGGCGAGCAGTACTTC. Translating gives CASTNVSGEQYF.

The chain has TRBV19 and TRBJ2-7, with TRBD1 matching 7 bases. The germline V gene has CDR1 LNHDA and CDR2 SQIVND (reference sequence). Trimming at V came to 9 bases and at J to 3 bases, leaving 8 bases not matched to a gene. The CDR3 runs to 13 residues. This CDR3 reads CASNLQGSYEQYF. The CDR3 DNA follows: TGTGCCAGCAATCTACAGGGGAGCTACGAGCAGTACTTC.

The chain links TRBV5-1 to TRBJ2-7, with 10 bases that match TRBD1. Germline CDR1 and CDR2: SGHRS and YFSETQ. The V segment lost 0 bases and the J segment 7 bases; nucleotides outside the gene matches: 13. The CDR3 contains 17 residues. The CDR3 DNA sequence: TGCGCCAGCAGCTTGGCGCATAGGGGACAGGGGTCTGGTGAGCAGTACTTC. As protein: CASSLAHRGQGSGEQYF.

Notes on this clone: The junction departs from germline at one end; a sequencing error may be responsible. In the same sample, other DNA sequences code for this CDR3. The J gene is TRBJ1-1, the V gene TRBV25-1, with D maybe TRBD1 (5 bases). CDR3 length equals 16 residues. The germline CDR1 and CDR2 sequences are MGHDK and SYGVNS. CDR3 loop: CASSDGAGPMNTEAFF. The CDR3 coding sequence is TGTGCCAGCAGTGATGGGGCAGGCCCTATGAACACTGAGGCTTTCTTT.

The rearrangement links TRBV5-1 to TRBJ1-1; D ambiguous. V lost 0 bases to trimming and J lost 1 base, with 10 bases between them. CDR1 and CDR2 from the germline V gene are SGHRS and YFSETQ. The CDR3 consists of 15 residues. The CDR3 coding sequence is TGCGCCAGCAGCTTGGTGGAGACCGAGAACACTGAAGCTTTCTTT. Translation gives CASSLVETENTEAFF.

The chain uses TRBV4-1 and TRBJ2-3, with 11 bases identical to TRBD2. The J segment lost 10 bases and the V segment lost 2 bases, leaving 8 bases of the junction unmatched. CDR3 length: 15 amino acids. In germline, CDR1 is MGHRA, CDR2 YSYEKL. The CDR3 bases are TGCGCCAGCAGCCAAACTAGCGGGAGCTTTAAGGCGCAGTATTTT. Translating it yields CASSQTSGSFKAQYF.

V and J are TRBV13 and TRBJ2-2; 10 bases map to TRBD1. Germline values: CDR1 PRHDT, CDR2 FYEKMQ (reference sequence). The CDR3 runs 16 residues. J gave up 6 bases and V 5 bases, and 9 bases lay outside the gene matches. CDR3 coding DNA: TGTGCCAGCAGCCCGCGACAGGGGGCTCGTGCCGGGGAGCTGTTTTTT. Its protein product is CASSPRQGARAGELFF.

The chain joins TRBV27 to TRBJ2-1; the match to TRBD2 covers 8 bases. The ends lost 5 bases at V and 7 bases at J; junction bases unmatched: 4. Germline values: CDR1 MNHEY, CDR2 SMNVEV (reference sequence). The CDR3 is made up of 13 amino acids. This CDR3 reads CASSIIAGNEQFF. The CDR3 DNA reads as TGTGCCAGCAGTATCATAGCGGGAAATGAGCAGTTCTTC.

This clone has a handful of counts. Other nucleotide sequences from this sample produce the same CDR3. The chain couples TRBV30 to TRBJ1-1, with D uncertain. Germline values: CDR1 GTSNPN, CDR2 SVGIG (reference sequence). Trimming removed 0 bases at V and 1 base at J, with 6 bases between. This CDR3 has 13 amino acids. CDR3 loop: CAWSVIGNTEAFF. The CDR3 nucleotides read TGTGCCTGGAGTGTTATAGGGAACACTGAAGCTTTCTTT.

The chain uses TRBV29-1 and TRBJ1-1; 11 nucleotides line up with TRBD1. V was pared by 6 bases and J by 7 bases, with 10 bases of the junction left unmatched. The CDR3 extends over 14 amino acids. The germline V gene encodes CDR1 SQVTM and CDR2 ANQGSEA. The CDR3 sequence: CSVDPGQGALEAFF. The DNA of the CDR3 is TGCAGCGTCGACCCAGGACAGGGGGCCCTTGAAGCTTTCTTT.

The DNA of the CDR3 is TGTGCCAGCAGCTTAGGGGGCGCGGCCAGGTACCAAGAGACCCAGTACTTC. Translating it yields CASSLGGAARYQETQYF. The chain carries TRBV11-3 and TRBJ2-5; D might be TRBD1 (5 bases). CDR3 length: 17 amino acids. Deletions cut 1 base from V and 0 bases from J, with 15 bases between. Germline V lookup: CDR1 SGHNT, CDR2 YENEEA.

This clone came up a few times. The rearrangement links TRBV29-1 to TRBJ1-1; no definite D call. V dropped 8 bases and J dropped 4 bases, with 20 bases sitting between them. The CDR3 consists of 14 residues. Per the germline V gene, CDR1 is SQVTM and CDR2 is ANQGSEA. The CDR3 here is CSPLGPEWGTEAFF. Written as DNA, the CDR3 is TGCAGCCCGTTGGGTCCAGAATGGGGCACTGAAGCTTTCTTT.

The rearrangement uses TRBV28 and TRBJ2-7; 9 nucleotides match TRBD1. The CDR3 is 15 amino acids. The germline V gene has CDR1 MDHEN and CDR2 SYDVKM. Unmatched junction bases numbered 8, after V lost 4 bases and J lost 4 bases. CDR3 in amino acids: CASSSPGTGSYEQYF. The CDR3 region has the DNA TGTGCCAGCAGTTCCCCCGGGACAGGGTCTTACGAGCAGTACTTC.